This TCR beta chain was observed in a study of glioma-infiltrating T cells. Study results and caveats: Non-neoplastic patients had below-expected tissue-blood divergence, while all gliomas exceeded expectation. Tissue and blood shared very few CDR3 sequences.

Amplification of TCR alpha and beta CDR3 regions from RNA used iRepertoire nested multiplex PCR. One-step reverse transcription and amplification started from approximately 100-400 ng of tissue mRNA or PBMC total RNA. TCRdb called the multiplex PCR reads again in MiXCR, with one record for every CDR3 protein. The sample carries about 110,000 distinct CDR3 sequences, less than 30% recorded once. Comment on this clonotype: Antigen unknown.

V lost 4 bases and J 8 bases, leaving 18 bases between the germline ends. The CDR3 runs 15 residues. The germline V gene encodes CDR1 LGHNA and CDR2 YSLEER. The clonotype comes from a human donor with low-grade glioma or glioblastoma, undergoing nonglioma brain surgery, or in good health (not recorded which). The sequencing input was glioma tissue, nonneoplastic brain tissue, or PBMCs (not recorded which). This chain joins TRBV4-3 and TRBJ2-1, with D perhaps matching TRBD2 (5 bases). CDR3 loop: CASSPQSGAGDEQFF. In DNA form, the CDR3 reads TGCGCCAGCAGCCCACAAAGCGGAGCCGGCGATGAGCAGTTCTTC.